These 14 T cell receptor beta chains were sequenced from one sample in a study of shared clonotypes between healthy human individuals (dated by TCRdb to 2019 to 2021). Libraries were prepared through the immunoSEQ multiplex PCR assay. Drawn from immuneACCESS, this table holds only the in-frame rearrangements with V and J called that TCRdb kept. Clones are partly lost; checked studies trace under half to an unresolved V gene and leave the rest unexplained. Present in this sample are hundreds of thousands of clones, less than 96% of which were seen just once. The top ten clones comprise about 0.064% of the sample. Specimen: naive CD4+ T cells sorted from blood. What the cell subset or site label conveys for this sample: CD45RA+ positively selected. The source is a woman aged 25 to 45 in good health.

The J gene is TRBJ1-2, the V gene TRBV5-6; D gene unclear. The CDR3 spans 14 residues. Germline CDR1 and CDR2: SGHDT and YYEEEE. The V and J ends lost 4 bases and 0 bases respectively, with 10 bases between them. The CDR3: CASSPLETNYGYTF. Written as DNA, the CDR3 is TGTGCCAGCAGCCCCTTGGAGACTAACTATGGCTACACCTTC.

This chain links TRBV7-3 with TRBJ2-3; possibly TRBD2 for D (6 bases). Germline values: CDR1 SGHTA, CDR2 FQGTGA. With 8 bases removed from V and 0 bases from J, the gap between germline ends came to 12 bases. This CDR3 region has 14 residues. CDR3 amino acids: CASLEGTSTDTQYF. The DNA of the CDR3 is TGTGCCAGCCTCGAGGGGACTAGCACAGATACGCAGTATTTT.

The chain employs TRBV5-4 and TRBJ2-7; 10 bases are a match to TRBD2. The V and J ends lost 4 bases and 7 bases, in that order; junction bases with no gene match: 14. In germline, CDR1 is SGHNT, CDR2 YYREEE (reference sequence). The CDR3 sequence is 16 residues long. CDR3 protein: CASSQIGLAAGKEQYF. The DNA of the CDR3 is TGTGCCAGCAGCCAGATTGGACTAGCGGCTGGTAAGGAGCAGTACTTC.

The rearrangement uses TRBV29-1 and TRBJ2-3; 11 bases align to TRBD2. The CDR3 is 15 residues long. V gave up 4 bases and J gave up 4 bases; unmatched junction bases: 7. Germline CDR1 SQVTM, CDR2 ANQGSEA. CDR3 loop: CSVGWLAGGADTQYF. CDR3 bases: TGCAGCGTTGGCTGGCTAGCGGGAGGTGCAGATACGCAGTATTTT.

The chain combines TRBV15 with TRBJ2-3; the D gene is possibly TRBD2 (5 bases). From germline, CDR1 is LNHNV and CDR2 YYDKDF (reference sequence). The CDR3 loop spans 14 amino acids. V shed 1 base and J shed 5 bases, with 10 bases lying between them. CDR3 nucleotides: TGTGCCACCAGCAGAGGGACTGCGGAAGATACGCAGTATTTT. Translation gives CATSRGTAEDTQYF.

This chain links TRBV5-8 with TRBJ2-7; the match to TRBD1 covers 7 bases. This CDR3 has 14 residues. With V trimmed by 3 bases and J by 3 bases, 6 bases remained unmatched. Germline V gene sequence: CDR1 SGHTS, CDR2 YDEGEE. This CDR3 reads CASSSYRGLYEQYF. The CDR3 DNA sequence: TGTGCCAGCAGCTCATACAGGGGCCTCTACGAGCAGTACTTC.

The chain employs TRBV13 and TRBJ2-7; 14 positions agree with TRBD2. Germline V CDR1 and CDR2: PRHDT, FYEKMQ (reference sequence). V lost 2 bases and J lost 6; bases outside the gene matches: 9. This CDR3 has 17 residues. CDR3 nucleotides: TGTGCCAGCAGCTTAAGGACTAGCGGGAGGATCCTTACCGAGCAGTACTTC. Translation: CASSLRTSGRILTEQYF.

The chain carries TRBV27 and TRBJ1-6, with 8 bases matching TRBD1. Germline-derived CDR1 and CDR2 are MNHEY and SMNVEV (reference sequence). V shed 2 bases and J 7 bases; nucleotides not matched to a gene: 10. The CDR3 has 17 residues. CDR3 residues: CASSLIGTGARNSPLHF. For the CDR3, the DNA is TGTGCCAGCAGTTTAATTGGGACAGGCGCTAGGAATTCACCCCTCCACTTT.

The chain employs TRBV28 and TRBJ2-5; TRBD2 is a possible D gene (6 bases). The J call may not be correct, given that the DNA end is closer to TRBJ2-7. This CDR3 is built from 15 residues. In germline, CDR1 is MDHEN, CDR2 SYDVKM. This CDR3 reads CASSLERTTTYEQYF. The CDR3 bases are TGTGCCAGCAGTTTGGAGCGGACTACCACCTACGAGCAGTACTTC.

The chain has TRBV28 and TRBJ2-3; 10 positions match TRBD1. The CDR3 runs 15 residues. The J segment lost 4 bases and the V segment lost 5 bases, leaving 6 bases of the junction unmatched. Germline assignment: CDR1 MDHEN and CDR2 SYDVKM. The CDR3 loop reads CASSPTGQGADTQYF. The CDR3 nucleotides read TGTGCCAGCAGTCCAACTGGACAGGGGGCAGATACGCAGTATTTT. Full variable domain (rest looked up from reference TRBV28 and TRBJ2-3): DVKVTQSSRYLVKRTGEKVFLECVQDMDHENMFWYRQDPGLGLRLIYFSYDVKMKEKGDIPEGYSVSREKKERFSLILESASTNQTSMYLCASSPTGQGADTQYFGPGTRLTVL.

The V gene is TRBV29-1, the J gene TRBJ1-2; D may be TRBD1 (6 bases). This CDR3 is 13 amino acids long. Germline V gene lookup returns CDR1 SQVTM and CDR2 ANQGSEA. Trimming left V 6 bases short and J 1 base short, with 12 bases between. CDR3 residues: CSVATGFNYGYTF. DNA for the CDR3: TGCAGCGTCGCTACAGGGTTTAACTATGGCTACACCTTC.

The genes are TRBV5-5 and TRBJ2-7, with D perhaps matching TRBD1 (6 bases). CDR3 size: 12 residues. Germline CDR1 SGHKS, CDR2 YYEKEE (reference sequence). Trimming pared 5 bases from V and 4 bases from J, leaving 10 bases between. CDR3 region: CASSLTGYEQYF. In DNA, the CDR3 is TGTGCCAGCAGTCTTACAGGGTACGAGCAGTACTTC.

This clone is a singleton in its sample. The V gene is TRBV28, the J gene TRBJ1-1; perhaps TRBD1 as D (6 bases). V was pared by 5 bases and J by 4 bases, with 11 bases between. Germline values: CDR1 MDHEN, CDR2 SYDVKM. This CDR3 is built from 13 residues. The CDR3 bases are TGTGCCAGCAGTCTGGACAGCGTCACTGAAGCTTTCTTT. Amino acid sequence: CASSLDSVTEAFF.

This chain joins TRBV27 and TRBJ1-4; 10 nucleotides agree with TRBD1. CDR3 length equals 17 residues. Trimming removed 2 bases from V and 6 bases from J; junction bases left unmatched: 9. Germline V CDR1 and CDR2: MNHEY, SMNVEV (reference sequence). This CDR3 reads CASSLRGTGALYEKLFF. For the CDR3, the DNA is TGTGCCAGCAGTTTAAGAGGGACAGGGGCCCTTTATGAAAAACTGTTTTTT.